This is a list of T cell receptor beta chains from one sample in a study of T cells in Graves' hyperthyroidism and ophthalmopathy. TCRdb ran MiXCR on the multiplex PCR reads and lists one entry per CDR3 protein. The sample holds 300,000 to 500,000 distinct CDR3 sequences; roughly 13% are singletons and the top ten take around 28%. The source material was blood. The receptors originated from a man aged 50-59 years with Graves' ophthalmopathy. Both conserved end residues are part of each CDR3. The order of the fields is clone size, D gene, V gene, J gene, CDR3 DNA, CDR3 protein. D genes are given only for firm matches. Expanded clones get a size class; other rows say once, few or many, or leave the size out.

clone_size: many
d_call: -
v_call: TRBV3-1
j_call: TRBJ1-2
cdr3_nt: TGTGCCAGCAGCCAAGTCGACGGTACCTATGGCTACACCTTC
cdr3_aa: CASSQVDGTYGYTF

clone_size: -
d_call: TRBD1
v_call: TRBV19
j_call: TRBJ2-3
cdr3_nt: TGTGCCAGTTCCAGGCTAGGACAGGACACAGATACGCAGTATTTT
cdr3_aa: CASSRLGQDTDTQYF

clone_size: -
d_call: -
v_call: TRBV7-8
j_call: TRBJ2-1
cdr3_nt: TGTGCCAGCAGCCAGGGGGGGGCGGGGCATAATGAGCAGTTCTTC
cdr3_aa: CASSQGGAGHNEQFF

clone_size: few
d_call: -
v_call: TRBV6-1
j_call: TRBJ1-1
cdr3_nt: TGTGCCAGCAGTGAAGCGGGGGTTGAAGCTTTCTTT
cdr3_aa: CASSEAGVEAFF

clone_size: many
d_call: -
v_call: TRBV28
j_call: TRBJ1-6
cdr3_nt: TGTGCCAGCAGTTCCCGCCTGAATTCACCCCTCCACTTT
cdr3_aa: CASSSRLNSPLHF

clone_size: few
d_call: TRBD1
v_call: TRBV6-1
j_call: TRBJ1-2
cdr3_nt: TGTGCCAGCAGTGAAGGGACAGGGGGCATCTATGGCTACACCTTC
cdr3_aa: CASSEGTGGIYGYTF

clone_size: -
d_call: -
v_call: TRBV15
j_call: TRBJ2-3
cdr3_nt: TGTGCCACCAGCAGAGCCTACACAGATACGCAGTATTTT
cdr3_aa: CATSRAYTDTQYF

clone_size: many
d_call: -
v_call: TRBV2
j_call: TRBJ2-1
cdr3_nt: TGTGCCAGCAGACTAGGTGGGGGACAGTTCTTC
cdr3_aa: CASRLGGGQFF

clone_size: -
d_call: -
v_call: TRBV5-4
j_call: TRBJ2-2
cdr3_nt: TGTGCCAGCAGCTTGAGGGGTGGCCCGGGGTCCGGGGAGCTGTTCTTT
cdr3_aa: CASSLRGGPGSGELFF

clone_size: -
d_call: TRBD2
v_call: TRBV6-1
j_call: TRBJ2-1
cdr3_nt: TGTGCCACCTCGGGACTAGCGGGAGCGGGGGAGCAGTTCTTC
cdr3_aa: CATSGLAGAGEQFF

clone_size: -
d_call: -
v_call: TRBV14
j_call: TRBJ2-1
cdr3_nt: TGTGCCAGCAGAGGGCCTCCGGGTAATGAGCAGTTCTTC
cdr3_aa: CASRGPPGNEQFF

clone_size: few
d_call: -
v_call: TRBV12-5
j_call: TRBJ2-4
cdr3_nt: TGTGCTAGTGGCCCGAGACAGAATTTAGCCAAAAACATTCAGTACTTC
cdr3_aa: CASGPRQNLAKNIQYF

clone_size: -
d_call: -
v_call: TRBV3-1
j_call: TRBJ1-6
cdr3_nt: TGTGCCAGCAGACCGGACCCTAATAATTCACCCCTCCACTTT
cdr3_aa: CASRPDPNNSPLHF

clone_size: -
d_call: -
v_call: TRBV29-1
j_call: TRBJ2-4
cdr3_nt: TGCAGCGTTGAAAGACTAGGGGGCATTCAGTACTTC
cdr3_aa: CSVERLGGIQYF

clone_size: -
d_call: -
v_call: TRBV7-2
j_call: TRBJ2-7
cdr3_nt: TGTGCCAGCAGCTTAAGGCCGGGAGTAGACTACGAGCAGTACTTC
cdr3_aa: CASSLRPGVDYEQYF

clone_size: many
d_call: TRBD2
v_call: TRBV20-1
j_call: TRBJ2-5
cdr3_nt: TGCAGTGCTAGAATTAGCGGGAGGGTGGAGACCCAGTACTTC
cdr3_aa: CSARISGRVETQYF